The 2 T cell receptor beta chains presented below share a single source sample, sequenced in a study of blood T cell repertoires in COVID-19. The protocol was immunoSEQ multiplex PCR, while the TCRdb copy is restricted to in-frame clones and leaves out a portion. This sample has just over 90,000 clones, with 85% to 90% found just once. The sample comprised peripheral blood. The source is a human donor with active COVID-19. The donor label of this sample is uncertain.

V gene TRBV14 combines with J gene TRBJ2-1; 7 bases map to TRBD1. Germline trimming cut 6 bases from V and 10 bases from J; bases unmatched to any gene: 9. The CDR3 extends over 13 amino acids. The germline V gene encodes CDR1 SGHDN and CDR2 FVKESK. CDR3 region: CASSLQGVGEQFF. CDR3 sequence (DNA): TGTGCCAGCAGTCTCCAGGGGGTAGGCGAGCAGTTCTTC.

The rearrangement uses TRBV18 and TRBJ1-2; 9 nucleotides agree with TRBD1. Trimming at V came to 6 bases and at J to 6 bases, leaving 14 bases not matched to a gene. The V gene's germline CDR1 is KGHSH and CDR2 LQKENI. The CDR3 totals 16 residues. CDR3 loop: CASSPFQQGAEDGYTF. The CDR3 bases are TGTGCCAGCTCGCCATTTCAACAGGGGGCGGAAGATGGCTACACCTTC. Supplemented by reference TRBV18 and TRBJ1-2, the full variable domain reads NAGVMQNPRHLVRRRGQEARLRCSPMKGHSHVYWYRQLPEEGLKFMVYLQKENIIDESGMPKERFSAEFPKEGPSILRIQQVVRGDSAAYFCASSPFQQGAEDGYTFGSGTRLTVV.